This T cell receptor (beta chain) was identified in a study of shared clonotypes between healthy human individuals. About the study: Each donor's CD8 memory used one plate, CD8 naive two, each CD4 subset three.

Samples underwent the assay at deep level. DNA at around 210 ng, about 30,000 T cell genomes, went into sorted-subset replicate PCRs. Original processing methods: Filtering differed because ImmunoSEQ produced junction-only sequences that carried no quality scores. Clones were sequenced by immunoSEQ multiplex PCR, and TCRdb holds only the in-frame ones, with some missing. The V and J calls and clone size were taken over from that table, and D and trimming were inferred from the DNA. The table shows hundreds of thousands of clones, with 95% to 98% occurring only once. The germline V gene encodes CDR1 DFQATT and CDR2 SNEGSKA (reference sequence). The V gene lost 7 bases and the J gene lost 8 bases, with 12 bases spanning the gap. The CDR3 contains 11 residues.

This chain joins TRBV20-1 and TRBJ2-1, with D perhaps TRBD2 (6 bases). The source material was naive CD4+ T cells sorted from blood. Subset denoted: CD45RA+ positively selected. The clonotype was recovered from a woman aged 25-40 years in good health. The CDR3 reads CSVGSIHEQFF. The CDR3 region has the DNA TGCAGTGTCGGGAGTATCCATGAGCAGTTCTTC.